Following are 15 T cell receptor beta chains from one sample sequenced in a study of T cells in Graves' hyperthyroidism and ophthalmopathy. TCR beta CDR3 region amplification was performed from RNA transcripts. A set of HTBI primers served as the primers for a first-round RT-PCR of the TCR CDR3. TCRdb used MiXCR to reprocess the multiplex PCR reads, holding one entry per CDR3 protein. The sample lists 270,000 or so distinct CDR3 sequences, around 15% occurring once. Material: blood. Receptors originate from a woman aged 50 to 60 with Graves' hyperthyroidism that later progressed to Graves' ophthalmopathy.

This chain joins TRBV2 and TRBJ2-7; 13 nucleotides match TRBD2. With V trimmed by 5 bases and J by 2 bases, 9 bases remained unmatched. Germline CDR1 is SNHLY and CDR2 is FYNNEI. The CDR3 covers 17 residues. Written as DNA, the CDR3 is TGTGCCAGCAGTCCGACTAGCGGGACTAGCGGGACCTACGAGCAGTACTTC. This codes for CASSPTSGTSGTYEQYF.

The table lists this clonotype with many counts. The CDR3 nucleotides read TGTGCCAGCAACCCCCTAACAGGAGATAATTCACCCCTCCACTTT. Amino acid sequence: CASNPLTGDNSPLHF. The chain has TRBV11-2 and TRBJ1-6, with D possibly matching TRBD1 (5 bases). The CDR3 is made up of 15 amino acids. Germline V gene lookup returns CDR1 SGHAT and CDR2 FQNNGV. Trimming removed 7 bases from V and 5 bases from J, with 15 bases in between.

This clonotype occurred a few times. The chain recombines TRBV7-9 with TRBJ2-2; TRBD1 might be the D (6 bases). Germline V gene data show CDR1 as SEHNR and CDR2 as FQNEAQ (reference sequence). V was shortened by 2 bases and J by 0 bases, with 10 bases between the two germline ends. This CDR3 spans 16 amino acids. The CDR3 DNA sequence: TGTGCCAGCAGCTTACCAGGGGCCCCGAACACCGGGGAGCTGTTTTTT. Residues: CASSLPGAPNTGELFF.

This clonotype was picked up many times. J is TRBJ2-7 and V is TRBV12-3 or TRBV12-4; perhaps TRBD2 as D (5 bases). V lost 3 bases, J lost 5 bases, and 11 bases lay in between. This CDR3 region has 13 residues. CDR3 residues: CASSFREADEQYF. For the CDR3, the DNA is TGTGCCAGCAGTTTTAGGGAAGCGGACGAGCAGTACTTC.

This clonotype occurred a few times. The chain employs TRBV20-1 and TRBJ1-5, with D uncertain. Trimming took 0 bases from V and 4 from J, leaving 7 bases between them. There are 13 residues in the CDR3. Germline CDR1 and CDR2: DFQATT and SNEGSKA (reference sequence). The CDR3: CSARDRWNQPQHF. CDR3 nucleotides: TGCAGTGCTAGAGATCGATGGAATCAGCCCCAGCATTTT.

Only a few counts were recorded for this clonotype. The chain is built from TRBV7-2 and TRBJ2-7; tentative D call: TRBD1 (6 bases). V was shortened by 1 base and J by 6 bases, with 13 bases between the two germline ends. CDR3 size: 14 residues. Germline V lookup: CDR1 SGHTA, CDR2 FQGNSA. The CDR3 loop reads CASSLEQGSIEQYF. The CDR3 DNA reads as TGTGCCAGCAGCTTAGAGCAGGGGTCGATCGAGCAGTACTTC. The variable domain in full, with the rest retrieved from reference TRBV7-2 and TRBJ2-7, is GAGVSQSPSNKVTEKGKDVELRCDPISGHTALYWYRQSLGQGLEFLIYFQGNSAPDKSGLPSDRFSAERTGGSVSTLTIQRTQQEDSAVYLCASSLEQGSIEQYFGPGTRLTVT.

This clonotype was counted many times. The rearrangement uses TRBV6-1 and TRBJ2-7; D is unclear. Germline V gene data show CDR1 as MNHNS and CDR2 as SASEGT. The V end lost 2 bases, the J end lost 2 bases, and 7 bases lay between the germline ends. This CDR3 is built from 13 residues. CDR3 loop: CASSERSAYEQYF. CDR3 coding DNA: TGTGCCAGCAGTGAAAGGTCAGCCTACGAGCAGTACTTC.

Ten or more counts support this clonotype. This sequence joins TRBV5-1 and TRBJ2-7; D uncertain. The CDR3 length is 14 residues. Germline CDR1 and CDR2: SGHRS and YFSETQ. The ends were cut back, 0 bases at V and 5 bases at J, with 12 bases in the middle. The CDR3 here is CASSLGRIDDEQYF. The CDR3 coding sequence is TGCGCCAGCAGCTTGGGCAGAATCGACGACGAGCAGTACTTC. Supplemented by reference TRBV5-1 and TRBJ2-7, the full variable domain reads KAGVTQTPRYLIKTRGQQVTLSCSPISGHRSVSWYQQTPGQGLQFLFEYFSETQRNKGNFPGRFSGRQFSNSRSEMNVSTLELGDSALYLCASSLGRIDDEQYFGPGTRLTVT.

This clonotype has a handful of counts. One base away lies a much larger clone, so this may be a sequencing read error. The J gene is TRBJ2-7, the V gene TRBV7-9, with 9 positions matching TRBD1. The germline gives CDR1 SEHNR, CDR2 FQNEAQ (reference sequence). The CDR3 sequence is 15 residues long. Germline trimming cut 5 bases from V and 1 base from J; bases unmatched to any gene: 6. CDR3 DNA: TGTGCCAGCAGCCATCGTGGACAGGGGTCCTACGAGCAGTACTTC. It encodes CASSHRGQGSYEQYF. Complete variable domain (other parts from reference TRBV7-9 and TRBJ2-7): DTGVSQNPRHKITKRGQNVTFRCDPISEHNRLYWYRQTLGQGPEFLTYFQNEAQLEKSRLLSDRFSAERPKGSFSTLEIQRTEQGDSAMYLCASSHRGQGSYEQYFGPGTRLTVT.

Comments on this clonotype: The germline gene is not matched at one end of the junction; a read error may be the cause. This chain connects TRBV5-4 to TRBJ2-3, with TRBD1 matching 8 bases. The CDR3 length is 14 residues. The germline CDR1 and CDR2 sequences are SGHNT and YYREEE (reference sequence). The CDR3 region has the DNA TGTGTCAGCAGCCGACAGGGGTTAACAGATACGCAGTATTTT. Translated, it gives CVSSRQGLTDTQYF. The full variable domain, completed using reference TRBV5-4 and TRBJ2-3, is ETGVTQSPTHLIKTRGQQVTLRCSSQSGHNTVSWYQQALGQGPQFIFQYYREEENGRGNFPPRFSGLQFPNYSSELNVNALELDDSALYLCVSSRQGLTDTQYFGPGTRLTVL.

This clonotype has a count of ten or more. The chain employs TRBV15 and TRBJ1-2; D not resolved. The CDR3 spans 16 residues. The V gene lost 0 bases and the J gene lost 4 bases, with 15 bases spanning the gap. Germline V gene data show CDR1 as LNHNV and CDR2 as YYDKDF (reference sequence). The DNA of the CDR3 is TGTGCCACCAGCAGAGATAGAGCTGTCGGGTCCTATGGCTACACCTTC. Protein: CATSRDRAVGSYGYTF.

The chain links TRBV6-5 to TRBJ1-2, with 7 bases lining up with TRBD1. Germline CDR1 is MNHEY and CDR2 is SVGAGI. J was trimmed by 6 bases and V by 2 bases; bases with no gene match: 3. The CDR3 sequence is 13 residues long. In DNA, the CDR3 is TGTGCCAGCAGTTACGCCAGGGGGAATGGCTACACCTTC. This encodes CASSYARGNGYTF.

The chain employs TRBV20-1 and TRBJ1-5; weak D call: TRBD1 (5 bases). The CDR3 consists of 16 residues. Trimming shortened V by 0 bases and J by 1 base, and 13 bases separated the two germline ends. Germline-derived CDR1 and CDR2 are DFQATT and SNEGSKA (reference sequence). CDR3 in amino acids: CSARDRVRGSNQPQHF. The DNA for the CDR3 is TGCAGTGCTAGAGATCGAGTGAGGGGAAGCAATCAGCCCCAGCATTTT.

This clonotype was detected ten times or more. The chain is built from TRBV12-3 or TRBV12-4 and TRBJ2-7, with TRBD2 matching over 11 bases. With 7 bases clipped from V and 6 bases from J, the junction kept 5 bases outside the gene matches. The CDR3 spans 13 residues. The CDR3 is CASMRTSGLEQYF. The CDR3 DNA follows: TGTGCCAGCATGAGGACTAGCGGGCTCGAGCAGTACTTC.

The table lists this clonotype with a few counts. The CDR3 protein is CASSEAALAYEQYF. In nucleotides, the CDR3 is TGCGCCAGCTCGGAAGCGGCATTAGCCTACGAGCAGTACTTC. The gene calls are TRBV5-1 and TRBJ2-7, with TRBD2 as a possible D gene (5 bases). V was trimmed by 7 bases and J by 2 bases, leaving 16 bases between them. CDR1 is SGHRS and CDR2 is YFSETQ in the germline V gene. This CDR3 has 14 amino acids.